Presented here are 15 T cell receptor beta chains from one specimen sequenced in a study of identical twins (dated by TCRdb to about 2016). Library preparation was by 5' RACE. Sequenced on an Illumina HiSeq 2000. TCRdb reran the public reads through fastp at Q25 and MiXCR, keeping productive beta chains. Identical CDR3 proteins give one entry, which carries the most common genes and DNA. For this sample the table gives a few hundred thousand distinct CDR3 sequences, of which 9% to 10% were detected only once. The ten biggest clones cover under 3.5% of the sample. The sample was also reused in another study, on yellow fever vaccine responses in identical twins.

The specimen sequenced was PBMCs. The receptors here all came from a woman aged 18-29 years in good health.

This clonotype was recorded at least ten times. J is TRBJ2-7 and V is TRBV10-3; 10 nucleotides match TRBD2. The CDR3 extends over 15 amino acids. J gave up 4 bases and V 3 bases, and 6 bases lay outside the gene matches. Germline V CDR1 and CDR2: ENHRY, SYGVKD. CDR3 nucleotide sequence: TGTGCCATCAGTGATTATCCTAGCGGGAGTTACGAGCAGTACTTC. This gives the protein CAISDYPSGSYEQYF.

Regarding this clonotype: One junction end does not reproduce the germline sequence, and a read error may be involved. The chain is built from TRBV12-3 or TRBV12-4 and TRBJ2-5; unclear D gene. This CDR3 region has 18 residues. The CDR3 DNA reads TGTGCCAGCTGTTTTTTCCCGACCGGCGGTAGTGAGCAAGAGACCCAGTACTTC. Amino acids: CASCFFPTGGSEQETQYF.

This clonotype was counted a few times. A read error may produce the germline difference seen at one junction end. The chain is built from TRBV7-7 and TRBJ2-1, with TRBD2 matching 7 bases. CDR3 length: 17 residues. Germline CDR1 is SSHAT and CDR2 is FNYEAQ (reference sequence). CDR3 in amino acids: CASSLWAGEGPGNEQFF. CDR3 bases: TGTGCTAGCAGCTTATGGGCGGGAGAGGGCCCGGGAAATGAGCAGTTCTTC.

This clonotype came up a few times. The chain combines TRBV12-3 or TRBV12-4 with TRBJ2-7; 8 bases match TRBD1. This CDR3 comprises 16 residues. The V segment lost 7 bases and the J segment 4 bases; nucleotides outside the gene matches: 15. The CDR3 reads CASTPGGRTGRYEQYF. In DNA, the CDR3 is TGTGCCAGCACCCCTGGGGGCCGGACAGGGAGATACGAGCAGTACTTC.

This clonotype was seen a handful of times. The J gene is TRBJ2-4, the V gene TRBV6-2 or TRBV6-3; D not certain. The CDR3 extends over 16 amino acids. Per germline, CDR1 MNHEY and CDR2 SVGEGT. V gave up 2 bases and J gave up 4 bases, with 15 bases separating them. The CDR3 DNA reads TGTGCCAGCAGTTACCCATGGACGGAAGAGAAAAACATTCAGTACTTC. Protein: CASSYPWTEEKNIQYF.

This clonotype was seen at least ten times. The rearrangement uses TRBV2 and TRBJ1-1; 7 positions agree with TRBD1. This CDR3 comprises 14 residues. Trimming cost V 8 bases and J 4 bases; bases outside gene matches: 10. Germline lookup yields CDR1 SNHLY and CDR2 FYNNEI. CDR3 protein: CASSTDRVSTEAFF. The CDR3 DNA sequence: TGTGCCAGCTCAACCGACAGGGTTTCCACTGAAGCTTTCTTT.

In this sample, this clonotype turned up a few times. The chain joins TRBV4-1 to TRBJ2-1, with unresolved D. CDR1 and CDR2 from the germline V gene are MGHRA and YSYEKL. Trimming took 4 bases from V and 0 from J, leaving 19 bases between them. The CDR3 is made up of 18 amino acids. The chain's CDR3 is CASSRPGSGARSYNEQFF. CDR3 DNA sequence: TGCGCCAGCAGCCGGCCCGGGTCGGGCGCGCGCTCCTACAATGAGCAGTTCTTC.

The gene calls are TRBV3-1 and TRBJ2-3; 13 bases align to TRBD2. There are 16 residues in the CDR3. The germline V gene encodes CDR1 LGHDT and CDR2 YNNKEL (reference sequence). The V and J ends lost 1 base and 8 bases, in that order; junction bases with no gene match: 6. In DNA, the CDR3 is TGTGCCAGCAGCCAAGCACTAGCGGGGGGGCCGGTTACGCAGTATTTT. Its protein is CASSQALAGGPVTQYF.

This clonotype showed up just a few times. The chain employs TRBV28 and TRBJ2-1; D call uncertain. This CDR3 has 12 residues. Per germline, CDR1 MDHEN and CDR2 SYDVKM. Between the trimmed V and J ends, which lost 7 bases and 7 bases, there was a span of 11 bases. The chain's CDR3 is CASMERKNEQFF. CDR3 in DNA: TGTGCCAGCATGGAGAGAAAGAATGAGCAGTTCTTC. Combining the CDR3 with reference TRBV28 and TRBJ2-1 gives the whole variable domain DVKVTQSSRYLVKRTGEKVFLECVQDMDHENMFWYRQDPGLGLRLIYFSYDVKMKEKGDIPEGYSVSREKKERFSLILESASTNQTSMYLCASMERKNEQFFGPGTRLTVL.

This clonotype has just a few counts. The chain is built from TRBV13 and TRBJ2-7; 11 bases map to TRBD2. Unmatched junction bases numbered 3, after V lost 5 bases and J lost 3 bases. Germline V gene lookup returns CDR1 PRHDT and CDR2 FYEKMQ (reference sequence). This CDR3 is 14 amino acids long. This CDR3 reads CASSGSGRGYEQYF. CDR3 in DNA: TGTGCCAGCAGCGGTAGCGGGAGGGGCTACGAGCAGTACTTC.

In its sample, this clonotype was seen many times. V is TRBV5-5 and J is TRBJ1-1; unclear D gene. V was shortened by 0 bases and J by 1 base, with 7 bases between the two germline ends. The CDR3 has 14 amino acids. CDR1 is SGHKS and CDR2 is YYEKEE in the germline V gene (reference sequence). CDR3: CASSLEAGNTEAFF. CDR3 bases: TGTGCCAGCAGCTTGGAGGCGGGGAACACTGAAGCTTTCTTT.

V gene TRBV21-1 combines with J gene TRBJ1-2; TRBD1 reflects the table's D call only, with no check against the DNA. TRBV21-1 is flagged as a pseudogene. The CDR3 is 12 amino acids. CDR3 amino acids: CAGYRYLDGYTF. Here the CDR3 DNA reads TGTGCCGGCTACAGGTATCTCGATGGCTACACCTTC.

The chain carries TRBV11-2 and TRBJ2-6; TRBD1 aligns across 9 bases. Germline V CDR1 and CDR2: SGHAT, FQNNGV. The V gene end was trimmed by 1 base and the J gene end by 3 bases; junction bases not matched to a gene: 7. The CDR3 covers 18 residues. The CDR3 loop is CASSLGRTGGGGANVLTF. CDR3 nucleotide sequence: TGTGCCAGCAGCTTAGGCCGTACAGGGGGCGGTGGGGCCAACGTCCTGACTTTC.

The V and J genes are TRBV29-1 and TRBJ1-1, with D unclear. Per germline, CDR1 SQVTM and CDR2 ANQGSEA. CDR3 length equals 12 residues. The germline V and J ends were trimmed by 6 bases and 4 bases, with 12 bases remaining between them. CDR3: CSVLEVGTEAFF. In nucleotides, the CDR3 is TGCAGCGTATTGGAAGTCGGCACTGAAGCTTTCTTT.

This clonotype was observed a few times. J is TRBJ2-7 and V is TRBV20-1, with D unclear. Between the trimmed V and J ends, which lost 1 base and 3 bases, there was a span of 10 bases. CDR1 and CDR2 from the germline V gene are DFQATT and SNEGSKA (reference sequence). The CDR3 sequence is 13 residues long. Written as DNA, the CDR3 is TGCAGTGCTAGAGGGGTCAGGTACTACGAGCAGTACTTC. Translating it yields CSARGVRYYEQYF.